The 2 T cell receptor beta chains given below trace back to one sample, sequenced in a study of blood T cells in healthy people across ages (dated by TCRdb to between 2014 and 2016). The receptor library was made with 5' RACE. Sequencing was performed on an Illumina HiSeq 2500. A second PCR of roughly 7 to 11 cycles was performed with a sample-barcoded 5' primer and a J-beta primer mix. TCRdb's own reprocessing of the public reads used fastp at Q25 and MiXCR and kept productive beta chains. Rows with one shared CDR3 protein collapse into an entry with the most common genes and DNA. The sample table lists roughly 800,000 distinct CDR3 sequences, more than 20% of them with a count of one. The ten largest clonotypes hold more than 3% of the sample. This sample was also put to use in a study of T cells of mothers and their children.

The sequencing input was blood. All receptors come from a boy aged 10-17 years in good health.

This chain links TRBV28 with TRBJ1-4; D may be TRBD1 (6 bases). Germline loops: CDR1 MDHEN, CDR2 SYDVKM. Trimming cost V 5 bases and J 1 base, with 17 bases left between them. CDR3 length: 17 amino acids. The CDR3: CASSPRRGRGTNEKLFF. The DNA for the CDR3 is TGTGCCAGCAGTCCGCGGCGGGGGCGGGGAACTAATGAAAAACTGTTTTTT.

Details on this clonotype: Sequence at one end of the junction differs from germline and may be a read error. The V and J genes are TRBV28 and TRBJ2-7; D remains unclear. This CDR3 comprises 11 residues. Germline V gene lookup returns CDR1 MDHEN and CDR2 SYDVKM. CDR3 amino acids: CASSNAYAQYF. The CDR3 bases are TGTGCCAGCAGTAACGCCTACGCGCAGTACTTC.